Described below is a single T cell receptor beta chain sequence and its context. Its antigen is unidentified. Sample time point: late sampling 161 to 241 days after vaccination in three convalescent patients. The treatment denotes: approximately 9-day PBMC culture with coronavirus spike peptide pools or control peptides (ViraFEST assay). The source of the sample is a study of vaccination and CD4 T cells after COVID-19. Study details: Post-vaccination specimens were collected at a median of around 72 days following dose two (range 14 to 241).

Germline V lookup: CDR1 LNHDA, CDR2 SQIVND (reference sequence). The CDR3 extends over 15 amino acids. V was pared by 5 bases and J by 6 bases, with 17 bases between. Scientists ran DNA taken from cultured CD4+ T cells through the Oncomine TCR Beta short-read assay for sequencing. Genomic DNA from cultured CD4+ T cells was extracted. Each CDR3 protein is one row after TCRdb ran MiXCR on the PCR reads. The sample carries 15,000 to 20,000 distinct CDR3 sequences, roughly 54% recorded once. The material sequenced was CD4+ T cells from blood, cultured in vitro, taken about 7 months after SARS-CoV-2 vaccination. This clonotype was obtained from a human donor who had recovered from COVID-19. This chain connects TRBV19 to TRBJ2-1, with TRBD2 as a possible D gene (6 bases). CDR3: CASSPYGGFSNEQFF. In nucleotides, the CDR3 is TGTGCCAGTAGTCCCTATGGGGGGTTCAGCAATGAGCAGTTCTTC.